What follows are 20 T cell receptor beta chains derived from one specimen sequenced in a study of blood T cell repertoires in COVID-19. Data came from immunoSEQ multiplex PCR; TCRdb stores just in-frame clones and leaves some out. Seen here are about 26,000 clones, 65% to 85% observed once, and the top ten hold 40% to 65%. Sequencing was carried out using peripheral blood. Receptor source: a man aged 50-60 years with active or convalescent COVID-19.

CDR3 sequence: CASSPRTGAGNTIYF. The CDR3 DNA is TGTGCCAGCAGTCCAAGGACAGGGGCTGGAAACACCATATATTTT. The chain uses TRBV6-6 and TRBJ1-3; TRBD1 matches 9 bases. This CDR3 comprises 15 residues. Per the germline V gene, CDR1 is MNHNY and CDR2 is SVGAGI (reference sequence). With 5 bases clipped from V and 2 bases from J, the junction kept 4 bases outside the gene matches.

This clone turned up a few times. J is TRBJ1-2 and V is TRBV12-3 or TRBV12-4; D remains unclear. The CDR3 length is 11 residues. Trimming pared 9 bases from V and 6 bases from J, leaving 11 bases between. The CDR3 DNA follows: TGTGCCAGTGAGGGCCCTAATGGCTACACCTTC. This translates into CASEGPNGYTF.

This chain links TRBV7-9 with TRBJ2-1; 11 bases match TRBD2. After removal of 0 bases from V and 3 bases from J, the junction contained 4 bases not matched to a gene. The CDR3 is 17 amino acids. In germline, CDR1 is SEHNR, CDR2 FQNEAQ (reference sequence). CDR3 coding DNA: TGTGCCAGCAGCTTAGCAAGACTAGCGGGATTCTACAATGAGCAGTTCTTC. It specifies CASSLARLAGFYNEQFF.

The CDR3, as DNA: TGTGCCAGTAGTAGGACATCTCTTAACTATGGCTACACCTTC. Its translation is CASSRTSLNYGYTF. This rearrangement joins TRBV19 to TRBJ1-2; possible D gene TRBD1, 5 bases. Germline lookup yields CDR1 LNHDA and CDR2 SQIVND (reference sequence). Trimming removed 4 bases from V and 1 base from J, with 10 bases in between. The CDR3 covers 14 residues.

V and J are TRBV3-1 (or the pseudogene TRBV3-2) and TRBJ2-1; D call uncertain. CDR1 is LGHDT, CDR2 YNNKEL, per germline (reference sequence). This CDR3 contains 17 residues. Trimming shortened V by 1 base and J by 3 bases, and 16 bases separated the two germline ends. CDR3 DNA: TGTGCCAGCAGCCAAGGGAGTTTAGGCGAGTTCTACAATGAGCAGTTCTTC. It codes for CASSQGSLGEFYNEQFF.

The gene calls are TRBV29-1 and TRBJ2-7; 10 nucleotides align to TRBD2. CDR3 length: 14 residues. CDR1 and CDR2 from the germline V gene are SQVTM and ANQGSEA. With V trimmed by 3 bases and J by 0 bases, 2 bases remained unmatched. CDR3 loop: CSVESGGASYEQYF. The CDR3 DNA reads as TGCAGCGTTGAGAGCGGGGGGGCCTCCTACGAGCAGTACTTC.

This chain uses TRBV19 with TRBJ2-7, with 8 bases matching TRBD1. Germline assignment: CDR1 LNHDA and CDR2 SQIVND (reference sequence). The CDR3 is 15 amino acids. V was pared by 7 bases and J by 3 bases, with 11 bases of the junction left unmatched. In DNA form, the CDR3 reads TGTGCCAGTACCATCCGACAGGGGACAGTCTACGAGCAGTACTTC. This encodes CASTIRQGTVYEQYF.

The rearrangement links TRBV7-8 to TRBJ1-2; the match to TRBD1 covers 9 bases. In germline, CDR1 is SGHVS, CDR2 FQNEAQ. With 6 bases clipped from V and 8 bases from J, the junction kept 22 bases outside the gene matches. The CDR3 spans 18 residues. CDR3 protein: CASSSRGTNRGLEYGYTF. CDR3 nucleotide sequence: TGTGCCAGCAGTTCTCGAGGAACCAACAGGGGGCTGGAGTACGGCTACACCTTC.

The chain carries TRBV19 and TRBJ1-6, with no clear D. Germline CDR1 reads LNHDA; CDR2 reads SQIVND (reference sequence). The V gene lost 6 bases and the J gene lost 6 bases, with 15 bases spanning the gap. The CDR3 runs 15 residues. CDR3 sequence: CASRESGYGNSPLHF. In DNA, the CDR3 is TGTGCCAGTAGGGAGTCGGGATACGGTAATTCACCCCTCCACTTT.

The chain employs TRBV10-2 and TRBJ1-2; weak D call: TRBD1 (6 bases). This CDR3 spans 12 amino acids. V lost 4 bases and J lost 8, with 11 bases in between. CDR1 is WSHSY, CDR2 SAAADI, per germline. Here the CDR3 reads CASSAGGDGYTF. The CDR3 DNA reads TGCGCCAGCAGTGCTGGGGGCGACGGCTACACCTTC.

The CDR3 is CASSLVEGYTF. DNA for the CDR3: TGTGCCAGCAGCTTAGTCGAGGGCTACACCTTC. The chain combines TRBV7-2 with TRBJ1-2; D remains unclear. The CDR3 length is 11 residues. The germline V gene encodes CDR1 SGHTA and CDR2 FQGNSA. The V end lost 1 base, the J end lost 8 bases, and 5 bases lay between the germline ends. Full variable domain (remainder filled in from reference TRBV7-2 and TRBJ1-2): GAGVSQSPSNKVTEKGKDVELRCDPISGHTALYWYRQSLGQGLEFLIYFQGNSAPDKSGLPSDRFSAERTGGSVSTLTIQRTQQEDSAVYLCASSLVEGYTFGSGTRLTVV.

The rearrangement links TRBV7-6 to TRBJ1-1; D remains ambiguous. Germline V gene lookup returns CDR1 SGHVS and CDR2 FNYEAQ. This CDR3 has 14 amino acids. Between the trimmed V and J ends, which lost 0 bases and 1 base, there was a span of 6 bases. CDR3 residues: CASSLASWNTEAFF. The CDR3 DNA follows: TGTGCCAGCAGCTTAGCGTCCTGGAACACTGAAGCTTTCTTT.

V is TRBV28 and J is TRBJ2-3, with 10 bases lining up with TRBD1. The CDR3 has 20 amino acids. With V trimmed by 5 bases and J by 2 bases, 19 bases remained unmatched. Germline assignment: CDR1 MDHEN and CDR2 SYDVKM. CDR3 sequence (DNA): TGTGCCAGCAGTGGATGGGGGGACAGGGGAGTAGCGGGCCACACAGATACGCAGTATTTT. Translated: CASSGWGDRGVAGHTDTQYF.

The chain has TRBV7-9 and TRBJ1-5; D remains unclear. The V gene's germline CDR1 is SEHNR and CDR2 FQNEAQ (reference sequence). The CDR3 loop spans 15 amino acids. The V end was cut by 4 bases, the J end by 3 bases, with 13 bases between. CDR3 loop: CASSSGFGHNQPQHF. In nucleotides, the CDR3 is TGTGCCAGCAGCTCGGGATTCGGGCACAATCAGCCCCAGCATTTT.

The chain combines TRBV11-2 with TRBJ1-1; D is possibly TRBD1 (6 bases). V was pared by 3 bases and J by 2 bases, with 13 bases between. Germline V CDR1 and CDR2: SGHAT, FQNNGV. This CDR3 has 15 amino acids. Written as DNA, the CDR3 is TGTGCCAGCAGCTTCGGTTACAGGGATAACACTGAAGCTTTCTTT. Translating gives CASSFGYRDNTEAFF.

The rearrangement joins TRBV5-1 to TRBJ1-1; possibly TRBD1 for D (5 bases). V lost 4 bases and J lost 1, with 14 bases in between. Germline lookup yields CDR1 SGHRS and CDR2 YFSETQ. The CDR3 has 15 amino acids. Here the CDR3 DNA reads TGCGCCAGCAGCCCCGGGGGATTAAGGAACACTGAAGCTTTCTTT. Residues: CASSPGGLRNTEAFF.

V is TRBV11-2 and J is TRBJ2-7, with 10 positions matching TRBD1. Germline V gene data show CDR1 as SGHAT and CDR2 as FQNNGV. CDR3 length: 14 residues. Trimming at V came to 4 bases and at J to 3 bases, leaving 3 bases not matched to a gene. The CDR3 sequence is CASSSGQGNYEQYF. CDR3 coding DNA: TGTGCCAGCAGCTCGGGACAGGGGAACTACGAGCAGTACTTC.

This chain connects TRBV2 to TRBJ2-5; no clear D gene. The V and J ends lost 4 bases and 5 bases respectively, with 11 bases between them. The CDR3 has 13 amino acids. Germline V gene data show CDR1 as SNHLY and CDR2 as FYNNEI. CDR3 sequence reads: CASSVRRGETQYF. The DNA of the CDR3 is TGTGCCAGCAGTGTTCGGCGCGGCGAGACCCAGTACTTC.

The chain recombines TRBV28 with TRBJ2-7, with D maybe TRBD1 (9 bases). The CDR3 contains 15 residues. V lost 7 bases and J 5 bases, leaving 21 bases between the germline ends. Per germline, CDR1 MDHEN and CDR2 SYDVKM. The DNA of the CDR3 is TGTGCCAGCACCCCGGGAGGGACAGGGTCACACGAGCAGTACTTC. Its translation: CASTPGGTGSHEQYF.

The chain combines TRBV5-1 with TRBJ1-5, with TRBD1 as a possible D gene (5 bases). V was shortened by 0 bases and J by 4 bases, with 11 bases between the two germline ends. CDR1 and CDR2 from the germline V gene are SGHRS and YFSETQ. This CDR3 region has 15 residues. This chain's CDR3 is CASSLVAGGNQPQHF. The CDR3 nucleotides read TGCGCCAGCAGCTTGGTTGCCGGGGGAAATCAGCCCCAGCATTTT.